This is a list of T cell receptor beta chains from one sample in a study of human versus mouse CDR3 diversity and MHC coevolution. Measured with immunoSEQ multiplex PCR; TCRdb has only the in-frame clones, and not every one. The sample has approximately 81,000 clones, 93% seen once. The sample comprised naive CD4+ T cells from blood. Receptor source: a person aged 30 to 69 in good health. The CDR3 runs from the conserved cysteine through the conserved F or W.

TRBV6-5,CASTPGQGADGYTF
TRBV7-9,CASSYRQGRFSEAFF
TRBV7-2,CASSLGGGAGEAFF
TRBV6-5,CASSFMVREKLFF
TRBV19,CASSRGGSGVDNEQFF
TRBV30,CAWSVRTGNEKLFF
TRBV30,CAWSPQWNTEAFF
TRBV5-4,CASSLEPEDYGYTF
TRBV7-3,CASSSGQGTYGYTF
TRBV2,CASSRDSNYGYTF
TRBV19,CASRDAGYTEAFF
TRBV9,CASSPTRTGPTDTQYF
TRBV6-5,CASSLTGGSVEAFF
TRBV28,CASSTPGQGGNTIYF
TRBV19,CASSTLGASYEQYF
TRBV5-6,CASSNESSYNEQFF
TRBV27,CASSPPWGRLNTEAFF
TRBV6-1,CASSEGQAISADTQYF
TRBV7-5,CARSLGGFRREQYF
TRBV4-1,CASSQYSTDTQYF
TRBV18,CASSPYIDTNYGYTF
TRBV30,CAWSRTGDTDTQYF
TRBV7-6,CASSLRGGDSQYF
TRBV5-4,CASSSARQGGSYNEQFF
TRBV10-3,CAIEGRGGHEQYF
TRBV7-9,CASSLVTSFLSYEQYF
TRBV4-2,CASSQDLAAGGNYNEQFF
TRBV5-6,CASSVTGIYEQYF
TRBV9,CASSVASGQGGETQYF
TRBV6-1,CASSVQTGANEKLFF
TRBV5-4,CASSGGSSYNEQFF
TRBV12-5,CASGPSEYRGETQYF
TRBV4-3,CASSLLDRANTGELFF
TRBV5-4,CASSLGGAGELFF
TRBV5-6,CASSLTDRGQSPLHF
TRBV5-1,CASSSSYEQYF
TRBV6-5,CASSSGQLAGNTIYF
TRBV30,CAWSGGQGRSGYTF
TRBV5-1,CASSSGLAGGPSSYEQYF
TRBV18,CASSPDRDRGLDF
TRBV14,CASSPDRGGYTF
TRBV29-1,CSVGGGGEGTEAFF
TRBV9,CASSVPPGFSGNTIYF
TRBV15,CATSRGLATDTQYF
TRBV5-1,CASSLGLAGSPEETQYF
TRBV5-4,CASRAGSSYNSPLHF
TRBV25-1,CASSLDSNTEAFF
TRBV5-6,CASAGVGLGGNEQFF
TRBV7-6,CASSLGTGRMGNEQYF
TRBV7-2,CASSPGGVAREQFF